One and the same sample provided the 23 T cell receptor beta chains below, sequenced in a study of T cell changes during pregnancy in multiple sclerosis. This table comes from immunoSEQ multiplex PCR, and its TCRdb copy is limited to in-frame clones, with some not included. The data hold tens of thousands of clones, with about 93% observed a single time. Sample: CD4+ T cells from peripheral blood mononuclear cells, taken in the third trimester of pregnancy. These receptors originate from a female donor with multiple sclerosis, enrolled in a pregnancy study.

V is TRBV1 and J is TRBJ1-1. TRBV1 is a pseudogene. The CDR3 totals 14 residues. The DNA of the CDR3 is TGCACCAGCAGCCATCGAGATCCGAACACTGAAGCTTTCTTT. It specifies CTSSHRDPNTEAFF.

The rearrangement joins TRBV29-1 to TRBJ2-7; possible D gene TRBD2, 6 bases. Germline V CDR1 and CDR2: SQVTM, ANQGSEA. Trimming left V 0 bases short and J 5 bases short, with 8 bases between. There are 12 residues in the CDR3. The CDR3 protein is CSVEEGGNEQYF. The CDR3 nucleotides are TGCAGCGTTGAAGAAGGAGGGAACGAGCAGTACTTC.

The chain couples TRBV27 to TRBJ2-1, with D perhaps TRBD1 (6 bases). The CDR3 is 15 amino acids. Trimming took off 7 bases at V and 2 bases at J, with 15 bases between the two ends. Germline V gene sequence: CDR1 MNHEY, CDR2 SMNVEV (reference sequence). Here the CDR3 reads CASTQSGATYNEQFF. CDR3 nucleotides: TGTGCCAGCACTCAGTCAGGGGCGACCTACAATGAGCAGTTCTTC.

The chain uses TRBV28 and TRBJ2-7, with D possibly TRBD1 on 6 matching bases. The CDR3 totals 14 residues. The V gene lost 5 bases and the J gene lost 9 bases, with 20 bases spanning the gap. Germline CDR1 is MDHEN and CDR2 is SYDVKM. In DNA, the CDR3 is TGTGCCAGCAGTGCCCCAGGGGTAACGAGTGGGCAGTACTTC. Translated, it gives CASSAPGVTSGQYF.

The rearrangement links TRBV5-5 to TRBJ1-3; D unclear. V lost 5 bases and J 3 bases, leaving 12 bases between the germline ends. In germline, CDR1 is SGHKS, CDR2 YYEKEE (reference sequence). This CDR3 comprises 14 residues. CDR3 nucleotide sequence: TGTGCCAGCAGTCCTGAGGCATTTGGAAACACCATATATTTT. As protein: CASSPEAFGNTIYF.

This chain connects TRBV7-9 to TRBJ2-1; possible D gene TRBD2, 5 bases. The CDR3 is 16 residues long. Germline lookup yields CDR1 SEHNR and CDR2 FQNEAQ (reference sequence). V lost 8 bases to trimming and J lost 5 bases, with 22 bases between them. In nucleotides, the CDR3 is TGTGCCAGCGGCAGAGGAGCTTCCAGGAGGAACAATGAGCAGTTCTTC. Its protein is CASGRGASRRNNEQFF.

V gene TRBV11-2 combines with J gene TRBJ2-7, with 11 nucleotides matching TRBD1. Germline CDR1 reads SGHAT; CDR2 reads FQNNGV. V lost 3 bases to trimming and J lost 3 bases; unmatched junction nucleotides: 7. The CDR3 covers 16 residues. DNA of the CDR3: TGTGCCAGCAGCTTCAGGCCGGGACAGGGGGGCTACGAGCAGTACTTC. Translated, it gives CASSFRPGQGGYEQYF.

This chain connects TRBV10-1 to TRBJ2-1; 8 bases fit TRBD2. Germline CDR1 reads WNHNN; CDR2 reads SYGVQD (reference sequence). V trimming: 3 bases; J trimming: 8 bases; junction bases outside the gene matches: 9. CDR3 length: 15 amino acids. This CDR3 reads CASSDRGRPGDEQFF. The CDR3 coding sequence is TGCGCCAGCAGTGATCGCGGGAGGCCGGGCGATGAGCAGTTCTTC.

This chain joins TRBV18 and TRBJ2-5; D might be TRBD2 (7 bases). The germline V gene has CDR1 KGHSH and CDR2 LQKENI. V lost 3 bases and J 9 bases, leaving 17 bases between the germline ends. This CDR3 is 14 amino acids long. The CDR3 sequence is CASSPVEGGSPQYF. The CDR3, as DNA: TGTGCCAGCTCACCCGTCGAGGGGGGGTCGCCCCAGTACTTC. Looking up the rest from reference TRBV18 and TRBJ2-5 gives the full variable domain: NAGVMQNPRHLVRRRGQEARLRCSPMKGHSHVYWYRQLPEEGLKFMVYLQKENIIDESGMPKERFSAEFPKEGPSILRIQQVVRGDSAAYFCASSPVEGGSPQYFGPGTRLLVL.

V is TRBV28 and J is TRBJ1-1; D unresolved. The V and J ends lost 5 bases and 0 bases respectively, with 4 bases between them. The V gene's germline CDR1 is MDHEN and CDR2 SYDVKM. The CDR3 is 12 residues long. CDR3 DNA: TGTGCCAGCAGTATAATGAACACTGAAGCTTTCTTT. Amino acid sequence: CASSIMNTEAFF.

The rearrangement uses TRBV2 and TRBJ2-2; 9 positions match TRBD2. The V and J ends lost 3 bases and 6 bases, in that order; junction bases with no gene match: 5. The CDR3 sequence is 15 residues long. Germline-derived CDR1 and CDR2 are SNHLY and FYNNEI. The CDR3 DNA sequence: TGTGCCAGCAGTGAGGGCGGGAGGGAGGCCGGGGAGCTGTTTTTT. It encodes CASSEGGREAGELFF.

The chain combines TRBV5-8 with TRBJ1-2, with 10 positions matching TRBD1. V lost 0 bases and J lost 4; bases outside the gene matches: 15. CDR1 is SGHTS, CDR2 YDEGEE, per germline. The CDR3 sequence is 19 residues long. CDR3 in DNA: TGTGCCAGCAGCTTGGAGTCCTGGACAGGGGGAGTGAGGTCCTATGGCTACACCTTC. Translation gives CASSLESWTGGVRSYGYTF.

This chain uses TRBV7-2 with TRBJ2-7; D uncertain. Trimming took off 2 bases at V and 6 bases at J, with 14 bases between the two ends. The CDR3 is made up of 14 amino acids. Germline-derived CDR1 and CDR2 are SGHTA and FQGNSA. The CDR3 region is CASSLKLLSGEQYF. CDR3 nucleotides: TGTGCCAGCAGCTTAAAGCTTTTATCGGGCGAGCAGTACTTC. The full variable domain, rest sourced from reference TRBV7-2 and TRBJ2-7, is GAGVSQSPSNKVTEKGKDVELRCDPISGHTALYWYRQSLGQGLEFLIYFQGNSAPDKSGLPSDRFSAERTGGSVSTLTIQRTQQEDSAVYLCASSLKLLSGEQYFGPGTRLTVT.

The chain couples TRBV30 to TRBJ2-2, with 7 nucleotides matching TRBD2. The V and J ends lost 2 bases and 6 bases, in that order; junction bases with no gene match: 9. The CDR3 has 15 amino acids. Germline assignment: CDR1 GTSNPN and CDR2 SVGIG (reference sequence). Here the CDR3 DNA reads TGTGCCTGGAGTAAAGTCGGCGGGAGCGCCGGGGAGCTGTTTTTT. As protein: CAWSKVGGSAGELFF.

The genes are TRBV5-5 and TRBJ2-7; unclear D gene. From germline, CDR1 is SGHKS and CDR2 YYEKEE (reference sequence). The CDR3 sequence is 15 residues long. Trimming removed 1 base from V and 6 bases from J, with 17 bases in between. The CDR3 here is CASSLSDFPTTEQYF. CDR3 sequence (DNA): TGTGCCAGCAGCTTGTCCGACTTTCCAACTACCGAGCAGTACTTC.

The V and J genes are TRBV7-3 and TRBJ2-3; D perhaps matches TRBD2 (5 bases). The CDR3 contains 15 residues. Deletions cut 5 bases from V and 1 base from J, with 13 bases between. Germline CDR1 is SGHTA and CDR2 is FQGTGA. The DNA of the CDR3 is TGTGCCAGCAGCCTTACTAGAGAACGCACAGATACGCAGTATTTT. Encoded protein: CASSLTRERTDTQYF.

The chain couples TRBV7-2 to TRBJ2-6, with D hard to call. The CDR3 loop spans 13 amino acids. Trimming removed 5 bases at V and 1 base at J, with 3 bases between. Looked up from germline, CDR1 is SGHTA and CDR2 is FQGNSA. CDR3 DNA sequence: TGTGCCAGCAGCCGGTCTGGGGCCAACGTCCTGACTTTC. This encodes CASSRSGANVLTF.

The V and J genes are TRBV20-1 and TRBJ2-5; no clear D. Trimming removed 8 bases at V and 0 bases at J, with 7 bases between. The CDR3 is 11 amino acids. Germline V gene data show CDR1 as DFQATT and CDR2 as SNEGSKA (reference sequence). This CDR3 reads CSFSYQETQYF. CDR3 coding DNA: TGCAGTTTCTCGTACCAAGAGACCCAGTACTTC.

This clone was seen once. The chain uses TRBV5-1 and TRBJ2-3, with 11 bases that match TRBD2. Germline V gene sequence: CDR1 SGHRS, CDR2 YFSETQ. The CDR3 runs 15 residues. V lost 1 base to trimming and J lost 4 bases; unmatched junction nucleotides: 2. The CDR3 reads CASSLTSGGADTQYF. The CDR3 nucleotides are TGCGCCAGCAGCTTGACTAGCGGGGGAGCAGATACGCAGTATTTT.

The chain recombines TRBV2 with TRBJ1-5, with D perhaps matching TRBD1 (5 bases). Germline loops: CDR1 SNHLY, CDR2 FYNNEI. The CDR3 is 15 amino acids. V was pared by 4 bases and J by 6 bases, with 16 bases between. The CDR3 sequence: CASSAGRVGGQPQHF. The CDR3 coding sequence is TGTGCCAGCAGTGCCGGTAGGGTGGGGGGTCAGCCCCAGCATTTT.

The chain is built from TRBV6-1 and TRBJ2-2; D is unclear. Per germline, CDR1 MNHNS and CDR2 SASEGT. V lost 4 bases and J lost 0, with 9 bases in between. This CDR3 has 15 residues. This CDR3 reads CASSVGASNTGELFF. The DNA for the CDR3 is TGTGCCAGCAGTGTGGGCGCCTCGAACACCGGGGAGCTGTTTTTT.

This sequence joins TRBV19 and TRBJ1-1, with TRBD1 as a possible D gene (5 bases). This CDR3 comprises 15 residues. CDR1 and CDR2 from the germline V gene are LNHDA and SQIVND (reference sequence). Between the trimmed V and J ends, which lost 6 bases and 3 bases, there was a span of 17 bases. CDR3 DNA: TGTGCCAGTAGAGTAATCGGCAGGGCTCACACTGAAGCTTTCTTT. Translating gives CASRVIGRAHTEAFF.

This chain uses TRBV4-3 with TRBJ2-1; perhaps TRBD2 as D (5 bases). The CDR3 runs 16 residues. V gave up 0 bases and J gave up 2 bases, with 11 bases separating them. CDR1 is LGHNA, CDR2 YSLEER, per germline. The CDR3 is CASSQDQRQAYNEQFF. The CDR3 nucleotides are TGCGCCAGCAGCCAAGACCAGCGGCAAGCCTACAATGAGCAGTTCTTC.